This T cell receptor beta chain stems from a study of CD8 T cells in ankylosing spondylitis. The CDR3 contains 10 residues. From germline, CDR1 is DFQATT and CDR2 SNEGSKA (reference sequence). This clonotype was counted many times. The antigen is unknown. The study, taken as a whole, reports: Blood from ankylosing spondylitis patients appeared to carry a characteristic roughly eight-variant TCR beta motif. From matched ankylosing spondylitis synovial fluid, disease-linked clones were reportedly recovered at significantly enriched levels.

TCRdb re-analysed the 5' RACE reads in MiXCR, keeping a single row per CDR3 protein. The repertoire has approximately 90,000 distinct CDR3 sequences, about 8.3% of them found once; the top ten carry around a tenth. The sequenced material came from blood, either unsorted or a sorted T cell fraction (not recorded which). The chain combines TRBV20-1 with TRBJ2-7; D call uncertain. This sequence originates from a male donor with ankylosing spondylitis or in good health (not recorded which). The CDR3 here is CHSLEYEQYF. CDR3 DNA sequence: TGCCACTCTTTGGAGTACGAGCAGTACTTC.